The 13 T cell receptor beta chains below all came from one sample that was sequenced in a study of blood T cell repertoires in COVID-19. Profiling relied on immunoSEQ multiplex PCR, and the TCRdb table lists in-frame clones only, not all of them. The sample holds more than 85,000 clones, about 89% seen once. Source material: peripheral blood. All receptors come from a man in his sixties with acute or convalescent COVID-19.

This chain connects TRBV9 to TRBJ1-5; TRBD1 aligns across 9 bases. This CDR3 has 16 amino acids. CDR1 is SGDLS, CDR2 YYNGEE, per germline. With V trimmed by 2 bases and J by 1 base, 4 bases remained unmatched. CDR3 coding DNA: TGTGCCAGCAGCGTCGACGGGACAGGGAGCAATCAGCCCCAGCATTTT. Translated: CASSVDGTGSNQPQHF.

CDR3 region: CASSSAGTISYEQYF. DNA for the CDR3: TGTGCCAGCAGTTCGGCCGGGACAATCTCCTACGAGCAGTACTTC. The V call is TRBV28, the J call TRBJ2-7; possible D gene TRBD1, 6 bases. The CDR3 runs 15 residues. Germline V gives CDR1 MDHEN, CDR2 SYDVKM. V lost 4 bases and J 0 bases, leaving 13 bases between the germline ends.

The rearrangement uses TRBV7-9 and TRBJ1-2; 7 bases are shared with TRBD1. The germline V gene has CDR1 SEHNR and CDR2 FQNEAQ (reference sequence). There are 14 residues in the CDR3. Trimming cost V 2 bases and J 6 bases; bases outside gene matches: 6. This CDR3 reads CASSLSRGGNGYTF. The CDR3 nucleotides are TGTGCCAGCAGCTTATCCAGAGGGGGCAATGGCTACACCTTC.

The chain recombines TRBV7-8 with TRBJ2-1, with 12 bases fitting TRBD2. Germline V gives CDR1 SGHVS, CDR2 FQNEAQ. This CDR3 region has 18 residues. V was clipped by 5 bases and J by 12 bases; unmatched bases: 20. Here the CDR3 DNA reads TGTGCCAGCAGCCCCTCAGGGCTAGCGGGAGGGCGGGGAATGGGGCAGTTCTTC. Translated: CASSPSGLAGGRGMGQFF.

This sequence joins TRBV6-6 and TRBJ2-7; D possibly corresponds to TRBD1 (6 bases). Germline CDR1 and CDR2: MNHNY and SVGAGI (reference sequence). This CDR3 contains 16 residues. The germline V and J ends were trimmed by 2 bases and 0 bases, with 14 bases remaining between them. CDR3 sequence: CASSYTLRDNSYEQYF. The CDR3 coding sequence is TGTGCCAGCAGTTACACCCTCCGGGACAACTCCTACGAGCAGTACTTC.

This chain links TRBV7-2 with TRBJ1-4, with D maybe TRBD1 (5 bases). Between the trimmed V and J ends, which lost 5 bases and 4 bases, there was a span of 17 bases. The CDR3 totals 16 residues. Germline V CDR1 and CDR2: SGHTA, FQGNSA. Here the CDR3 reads CASSRLRQGHNEKLFF. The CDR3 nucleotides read TGTGCCAGCAGCCGTCTCCGGCAGGGTCATAATGAAAAACTGTTTTTT.

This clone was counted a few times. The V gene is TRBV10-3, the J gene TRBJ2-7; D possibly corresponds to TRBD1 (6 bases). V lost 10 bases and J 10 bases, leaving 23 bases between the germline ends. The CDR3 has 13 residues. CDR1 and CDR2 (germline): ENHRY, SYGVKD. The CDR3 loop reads CATATISGDSQYF. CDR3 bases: TGTGCCACCGCGACGATCTCAGGGGATTCACAGTACTTC.

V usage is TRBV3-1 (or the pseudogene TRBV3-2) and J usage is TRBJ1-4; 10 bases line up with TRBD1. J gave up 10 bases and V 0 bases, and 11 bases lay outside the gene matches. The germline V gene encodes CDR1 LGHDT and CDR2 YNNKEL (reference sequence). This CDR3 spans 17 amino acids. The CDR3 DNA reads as TGTGCCAGCAGCCAAGATCCACTGGGACAGGGGATCGGAAAACTGTTTTTT. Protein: CASSQDPLGQGIGKLFF.

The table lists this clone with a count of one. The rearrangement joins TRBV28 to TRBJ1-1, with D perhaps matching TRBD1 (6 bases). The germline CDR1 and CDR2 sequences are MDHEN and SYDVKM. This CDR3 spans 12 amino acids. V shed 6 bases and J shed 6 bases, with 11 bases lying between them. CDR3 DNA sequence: TGTGCCAGCAGCCATTGGACAGCTGAAGCTTTCTTT. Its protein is CASSHWTAEAFF.

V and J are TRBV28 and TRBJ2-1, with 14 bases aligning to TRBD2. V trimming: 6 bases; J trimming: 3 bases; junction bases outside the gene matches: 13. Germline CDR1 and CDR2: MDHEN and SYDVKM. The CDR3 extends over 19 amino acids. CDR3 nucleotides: TGTGCCAGCAGCCCCTCGAGACTAGCGGGAGGGCGTGGCTACAATGAGCAGTTCTTC. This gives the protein CASSPSRLAGGRGYNEQFF.

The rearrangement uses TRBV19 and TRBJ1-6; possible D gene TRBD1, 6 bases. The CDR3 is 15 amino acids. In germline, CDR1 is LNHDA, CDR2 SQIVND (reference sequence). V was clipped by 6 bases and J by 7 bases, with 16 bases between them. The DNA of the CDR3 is TGTGCCAGTAGGAAGGACAGTCGAGTGAATTCACCCCTCCACTTT. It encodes CASRKDSRVNSPLHF.

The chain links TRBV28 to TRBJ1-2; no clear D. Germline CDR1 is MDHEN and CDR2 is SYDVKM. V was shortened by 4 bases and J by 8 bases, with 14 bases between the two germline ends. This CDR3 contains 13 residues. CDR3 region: CASSSGRGLGYTF. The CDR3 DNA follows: TGTGCCAGCAGTTCGGGCAGAGGGCTCGGCTACACCTTC.

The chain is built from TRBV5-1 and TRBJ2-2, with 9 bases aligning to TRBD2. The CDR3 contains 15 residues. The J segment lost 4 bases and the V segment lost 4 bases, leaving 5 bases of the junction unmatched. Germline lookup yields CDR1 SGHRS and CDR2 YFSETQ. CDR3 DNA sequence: TGCGCCAGCAGCAAGGGACTAGCAGGCACCGGGGAGCTGTTTTTT. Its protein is CASSKGLAGTGELFF.